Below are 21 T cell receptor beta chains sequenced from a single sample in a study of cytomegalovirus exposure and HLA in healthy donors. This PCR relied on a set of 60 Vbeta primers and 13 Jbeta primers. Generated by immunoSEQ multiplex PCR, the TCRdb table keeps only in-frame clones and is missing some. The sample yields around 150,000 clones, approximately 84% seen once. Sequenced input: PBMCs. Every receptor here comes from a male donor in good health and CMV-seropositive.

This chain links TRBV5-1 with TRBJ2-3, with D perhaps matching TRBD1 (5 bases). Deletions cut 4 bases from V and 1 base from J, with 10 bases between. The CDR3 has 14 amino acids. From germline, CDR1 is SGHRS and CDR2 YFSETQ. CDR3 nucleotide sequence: TGCGCCAGCAGCCCTCAAGGGGGCACAGATACGCAGTATTTT. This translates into CASSPQGGTDTQYF.

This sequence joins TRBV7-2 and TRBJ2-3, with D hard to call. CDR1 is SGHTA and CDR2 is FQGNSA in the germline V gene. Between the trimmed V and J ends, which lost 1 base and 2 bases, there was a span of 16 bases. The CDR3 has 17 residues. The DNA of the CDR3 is TGTGCCAGCAGCTTAGTTTCCACTTCTCCTCACACAGATACGCAGTATTTT. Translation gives CASSLVSTSPHTDTQYF.

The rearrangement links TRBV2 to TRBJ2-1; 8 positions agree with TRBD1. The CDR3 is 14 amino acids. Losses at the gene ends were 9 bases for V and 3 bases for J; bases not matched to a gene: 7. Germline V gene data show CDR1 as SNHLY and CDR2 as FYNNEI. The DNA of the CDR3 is TGTGCCAGTGCCCCAGGGGGCGGCTACAATGAGCAGTTCTTC. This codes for CASAPGGGYNEQFF.

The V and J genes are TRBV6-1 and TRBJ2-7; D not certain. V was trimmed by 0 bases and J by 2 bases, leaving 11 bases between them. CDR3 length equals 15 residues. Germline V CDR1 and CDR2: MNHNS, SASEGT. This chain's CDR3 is CASSEAASVAYEQYF. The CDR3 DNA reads TGTGCCAGCAGTGAAGCGGCGAGCGTAGCCTACGAGCAGTACTTC.

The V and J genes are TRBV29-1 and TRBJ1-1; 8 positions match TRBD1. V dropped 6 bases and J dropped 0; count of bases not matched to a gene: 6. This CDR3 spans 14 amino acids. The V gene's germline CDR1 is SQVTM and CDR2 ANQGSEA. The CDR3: CSVRQGAMNTEAFF. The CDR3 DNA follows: TGCAGCGTACGGCAGGGGGCAATGAACACTGAAGCTTTCTTT.

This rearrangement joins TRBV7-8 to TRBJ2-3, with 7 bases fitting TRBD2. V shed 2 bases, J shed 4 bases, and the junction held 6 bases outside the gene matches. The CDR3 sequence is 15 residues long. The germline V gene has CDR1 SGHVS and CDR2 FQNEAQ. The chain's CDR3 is CASSLIGTNADTQYF. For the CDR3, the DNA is TGTGCCAGCAGCTTAATTGGGACTAACGCAGATACGCAGTATTTT.

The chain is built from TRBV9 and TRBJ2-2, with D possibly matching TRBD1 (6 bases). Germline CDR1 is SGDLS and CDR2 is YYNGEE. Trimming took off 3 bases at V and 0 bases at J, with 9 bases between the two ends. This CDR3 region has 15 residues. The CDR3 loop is CASSARQANTGELFF. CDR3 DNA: TGTGCCAGCAGCGCGCGACAGGCGAACACCGGGGAGCTGTTTTTT.

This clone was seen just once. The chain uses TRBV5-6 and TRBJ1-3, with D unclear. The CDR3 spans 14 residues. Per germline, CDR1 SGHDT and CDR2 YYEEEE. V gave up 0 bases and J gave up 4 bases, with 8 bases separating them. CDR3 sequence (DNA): TGTGCCAGCAGCTTGGGAGGACTCGGAAACACCATATATTTT. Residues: CASSLGGLGNTIYF.

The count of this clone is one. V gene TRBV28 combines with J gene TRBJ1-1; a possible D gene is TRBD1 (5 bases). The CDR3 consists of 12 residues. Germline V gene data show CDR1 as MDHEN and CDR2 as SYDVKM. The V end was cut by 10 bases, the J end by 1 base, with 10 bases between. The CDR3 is CANLTGNTEAFF. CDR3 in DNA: TGTGCCAACCTTACAGGGAACACTGAAGCTTTCTTT.

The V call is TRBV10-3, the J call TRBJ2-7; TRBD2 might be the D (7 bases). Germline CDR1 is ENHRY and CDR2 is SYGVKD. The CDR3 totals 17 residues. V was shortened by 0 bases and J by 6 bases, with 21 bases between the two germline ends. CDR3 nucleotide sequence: TGTGCCATCAGTGAGTCGGGGAAAAAACAGGGAGGGCTCGAGCAGTACTTC. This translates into CAISESGKKQGGLEQYF.

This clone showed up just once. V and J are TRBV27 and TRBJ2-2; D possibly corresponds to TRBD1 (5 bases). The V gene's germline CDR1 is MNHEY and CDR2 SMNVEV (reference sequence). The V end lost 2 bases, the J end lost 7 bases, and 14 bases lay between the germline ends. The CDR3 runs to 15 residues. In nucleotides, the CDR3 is TGTGCCAGCAGTTTAGGGGCTGGGGCTTACGGGGAGCTGTTTTTT. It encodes CASSLGAGAYGELFF.

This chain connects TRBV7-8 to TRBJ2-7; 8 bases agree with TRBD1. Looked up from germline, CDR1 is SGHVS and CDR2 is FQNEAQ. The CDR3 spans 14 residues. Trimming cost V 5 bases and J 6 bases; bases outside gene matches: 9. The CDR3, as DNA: TGTGCCAGCAGCCCAGGACAGGGCTTCGGCGAGCAGTACTTC. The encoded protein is CASSPGQGFGEQYF.

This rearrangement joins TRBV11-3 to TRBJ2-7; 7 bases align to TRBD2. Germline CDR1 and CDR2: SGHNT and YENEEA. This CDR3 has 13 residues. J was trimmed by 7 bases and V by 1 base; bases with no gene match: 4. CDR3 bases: TGTGCCAGCAGCTTAGGAGCGGGAAGAGAGCAGTACTTC. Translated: CASSLGAGREQYF. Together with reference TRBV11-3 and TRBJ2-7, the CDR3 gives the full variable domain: EAGVVQSPRYKIIEKKQPVAFWCNPISGHNTLYWYLQNLGQGPELLIRYENEEAVDDSQLPKDRFSAERLKGVDSTLKIQPAELGDSAVYLCASSLGAGREQYFGPGTRLTVT.

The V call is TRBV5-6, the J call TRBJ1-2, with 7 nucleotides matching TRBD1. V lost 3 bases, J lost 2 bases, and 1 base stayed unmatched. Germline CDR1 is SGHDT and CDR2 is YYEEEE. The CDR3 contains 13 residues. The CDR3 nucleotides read TGTGCCAGCAGCTCGACAGGGAACTATGGCTACACCTTC. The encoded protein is CASSSTGNYGYTF.

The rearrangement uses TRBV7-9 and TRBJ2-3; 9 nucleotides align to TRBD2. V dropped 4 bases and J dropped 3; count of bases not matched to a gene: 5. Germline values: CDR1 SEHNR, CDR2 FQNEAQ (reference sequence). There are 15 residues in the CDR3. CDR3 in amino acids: CASSSLAGQTDTQYF. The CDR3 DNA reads TGTGCCAGCAGCTCCCTAGCGGGACAAACAGATACGCAGTATTTT.

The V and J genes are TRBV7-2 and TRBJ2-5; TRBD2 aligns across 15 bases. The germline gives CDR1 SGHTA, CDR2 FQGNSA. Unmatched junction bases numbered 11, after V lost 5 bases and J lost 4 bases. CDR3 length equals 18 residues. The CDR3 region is CASSRGLAGGRRGETQYF. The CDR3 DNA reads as TGTGCCAGCAGCCGAGGACTAGCGGGAGGGCGGAGGGGAGAGACCCAGTACTTC.

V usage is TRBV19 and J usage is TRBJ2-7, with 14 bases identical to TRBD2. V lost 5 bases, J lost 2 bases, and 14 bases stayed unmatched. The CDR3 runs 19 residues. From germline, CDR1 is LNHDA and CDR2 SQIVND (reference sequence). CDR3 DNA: TGTGCCAGTAGTCAGCCCGGACCGACTAGCGGGAGGGCAACCTACGAGCAGTACTTC. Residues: CASSQPGPTSGRATYEQYF.

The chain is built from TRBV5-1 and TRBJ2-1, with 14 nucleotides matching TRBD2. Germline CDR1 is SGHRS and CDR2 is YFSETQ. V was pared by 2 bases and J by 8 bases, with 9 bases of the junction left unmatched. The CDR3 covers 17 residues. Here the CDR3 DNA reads TGCGCCAGCAGCTTTTCCCCGGGGACTAGCGGGAGTTATGAGCAGTTCTTC. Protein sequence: CASSFSPGTSGSYEQFF.

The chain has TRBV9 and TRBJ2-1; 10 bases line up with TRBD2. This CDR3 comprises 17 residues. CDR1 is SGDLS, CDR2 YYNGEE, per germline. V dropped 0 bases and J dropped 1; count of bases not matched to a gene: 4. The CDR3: CASSVDSGRLSYNEQFF. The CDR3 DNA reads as TGTGCCAGCAGCGTAGATAGCGGGAGGCTTTCCTACAATGAGCAGTTCTTC. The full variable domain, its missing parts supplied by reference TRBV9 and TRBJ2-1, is DSGVTQTPKHLITATGQRVTLRCSPRSGDLSVYWYQQSLDQGLQFLIQYYNGEERAKGNILERFSAQQFPDLHSELNLSSLELGDSALYFCASSVDSGRLSYNEQFFGPGTRLTVL.

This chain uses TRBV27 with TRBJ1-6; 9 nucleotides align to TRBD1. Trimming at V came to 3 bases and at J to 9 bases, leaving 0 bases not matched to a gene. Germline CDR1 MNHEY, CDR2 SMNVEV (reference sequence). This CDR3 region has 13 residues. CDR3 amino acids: CASSLDRGSPLHF. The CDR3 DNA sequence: TGTGCCAGCAGTTTGGACAGGGGTTCACCCCTCCACTTT.

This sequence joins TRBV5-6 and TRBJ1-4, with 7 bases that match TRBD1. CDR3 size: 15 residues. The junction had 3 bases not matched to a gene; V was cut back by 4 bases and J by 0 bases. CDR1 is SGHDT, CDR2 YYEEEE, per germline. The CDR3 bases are TGTGCCAGCAGCACGGGACAGTCAACTAATGAAAAACTGTTTTTT. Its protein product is CASSTGQSTNEKLFF.